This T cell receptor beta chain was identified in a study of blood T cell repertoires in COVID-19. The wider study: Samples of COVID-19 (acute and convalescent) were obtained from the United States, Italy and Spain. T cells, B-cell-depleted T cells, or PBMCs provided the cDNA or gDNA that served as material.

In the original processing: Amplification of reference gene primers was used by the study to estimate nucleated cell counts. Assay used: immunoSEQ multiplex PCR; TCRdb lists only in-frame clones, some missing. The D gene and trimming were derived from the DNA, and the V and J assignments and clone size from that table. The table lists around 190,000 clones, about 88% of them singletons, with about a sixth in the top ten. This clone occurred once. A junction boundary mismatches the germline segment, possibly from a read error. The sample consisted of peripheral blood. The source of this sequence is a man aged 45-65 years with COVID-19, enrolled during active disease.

The CDR3 protein is CASSPQGANQPQHF. In DNA form, the CDR3 reads TGTGCCAGCTCCCCACAGGGGGCCAATCAGCCCCAGCATTTT. The chain recombines TRBV18 with TRBJ1-5, with 9 bases that match TRBD1. Germline V gene data show CDR1 as KGHSH and CDR2 as LQKENI. The CDR3 consists of 14 residues.